This TCR beta chain was found in a study of human T cells and chemical hapten exposure. TCRdb fed the RACE reads into MiXCR, producing one record per CDR3 protein. This sample has 60,000 to 80,000 distinct CDR3 sequences, with about 6.5% found just once. The time point is: healthy volunteer bleed at 6 weeks. The starting material, unfractionated whole blood, was used for total RNA extraction. This clonotype has at least ten counts. Trimming stripped 2 bases from V and 4 bases from J, with 12 bases between. The CDR3 runs 15 residues. The chain has TRBV12-3 or TRBV12-4 and TRBJ1-3; perhaps TRBD1 as D (5 bases). The receptor was derived from a female donor in good health. Some clones in this sample may be carry-over from other donors' samples. The specimen was whole blood. The CDR3 is CASSLSGVGGNTIYF. For the CDR3, the DNA is TGTGCCAGCAGTTTATCGGGGGTGGGAGGAAACACCATATATTTT.